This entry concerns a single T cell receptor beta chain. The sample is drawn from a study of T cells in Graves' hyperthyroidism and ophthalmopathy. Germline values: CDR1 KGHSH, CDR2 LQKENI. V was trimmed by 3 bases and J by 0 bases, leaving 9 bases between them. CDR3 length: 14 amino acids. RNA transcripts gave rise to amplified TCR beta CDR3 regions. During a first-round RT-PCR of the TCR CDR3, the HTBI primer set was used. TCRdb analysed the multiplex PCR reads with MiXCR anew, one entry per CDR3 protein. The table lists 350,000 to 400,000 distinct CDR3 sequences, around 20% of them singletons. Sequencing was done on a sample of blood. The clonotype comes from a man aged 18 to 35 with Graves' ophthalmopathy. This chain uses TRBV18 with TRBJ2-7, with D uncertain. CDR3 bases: TGTGCCAGCTCACCCCAGGAATACTCCTACGAGCAGTACTTC. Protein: CASSPQEYSYEQYF. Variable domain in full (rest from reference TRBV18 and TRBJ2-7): NAGVMQNPRHLVRRRGQEARLRCSPMKGHSHVYWYRQLPEEGLKFMVYLQKENIIDESGMPKERFSAEFPKEGPSILRIQQVVRGDSAAYFCASSPQEYSYEQYFGPGTRLTVT.